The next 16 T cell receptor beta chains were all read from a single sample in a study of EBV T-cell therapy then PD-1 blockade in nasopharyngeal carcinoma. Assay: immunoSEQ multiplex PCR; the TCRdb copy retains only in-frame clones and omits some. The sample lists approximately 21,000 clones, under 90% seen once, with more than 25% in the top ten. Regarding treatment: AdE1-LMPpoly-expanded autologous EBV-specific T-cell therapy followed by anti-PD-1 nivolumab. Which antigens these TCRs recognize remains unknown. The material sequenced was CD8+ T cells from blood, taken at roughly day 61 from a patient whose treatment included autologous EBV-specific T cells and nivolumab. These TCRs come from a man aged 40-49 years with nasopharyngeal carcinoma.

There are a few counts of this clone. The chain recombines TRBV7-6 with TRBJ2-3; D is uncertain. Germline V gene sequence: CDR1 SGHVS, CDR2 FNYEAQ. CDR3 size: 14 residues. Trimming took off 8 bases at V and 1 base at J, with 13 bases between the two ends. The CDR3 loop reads CASGDEVGTDTQYF. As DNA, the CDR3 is TGTGCCAGCGGGGATGAGGTCGGCACAGATACGCAGTATTTT.

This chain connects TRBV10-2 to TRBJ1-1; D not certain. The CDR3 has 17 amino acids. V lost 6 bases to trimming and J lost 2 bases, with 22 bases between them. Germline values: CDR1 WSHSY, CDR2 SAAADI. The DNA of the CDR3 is TGCGCCAGCAGCGGCAGGATCCCCCTCACTAAAAACACTGAAGCTTTCTTT. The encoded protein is CASSGRIPLTKNTEAFF.

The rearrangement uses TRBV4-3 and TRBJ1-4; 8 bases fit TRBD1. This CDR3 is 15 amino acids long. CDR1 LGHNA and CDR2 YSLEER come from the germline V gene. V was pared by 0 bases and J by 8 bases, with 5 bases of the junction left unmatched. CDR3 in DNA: TGCGCCAGCAGCCAAGACAGGGGGCGCGGGGAAAAACTGTTTTTT. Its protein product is CASSQDRGRGEKLFF.

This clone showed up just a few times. The DNA for the CDR3 is TGTGCCAGCAGCCCTCGTGGGTCCCAAGAGACCCAGTACTTC. It codes for CASSPRGSQETQYF. This chain connects TRBV7-9 to TRBJ2-5, with D unclear. The CDR3 has 14 amino acids. Germline CDR1 is SEHNR and CDR2 is FQNEAQ (reference sequence). The V end was cut by 5 bases, the J end by 1 base, with 11 bases between.

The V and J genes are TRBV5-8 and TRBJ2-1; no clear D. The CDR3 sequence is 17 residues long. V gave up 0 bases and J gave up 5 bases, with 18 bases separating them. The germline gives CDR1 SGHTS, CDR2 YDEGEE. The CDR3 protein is CASSLDPASDPDNEQFF. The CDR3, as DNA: TGTGCCAGCAGCTTGGATCCAGCCAGCGATCCGGACAATGAGCAGTTCTTC. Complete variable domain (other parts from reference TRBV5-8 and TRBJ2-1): EAGVTQSPTHLIKTRGQQATLRCSPISGHTSVYWYQQALGLGLQFLLWYDEGEERNRGNFPPRFSGRQFPNYSSELNVNALELEDSALYLCASSLDPASDPDNEQFFGPGTRLTVL.

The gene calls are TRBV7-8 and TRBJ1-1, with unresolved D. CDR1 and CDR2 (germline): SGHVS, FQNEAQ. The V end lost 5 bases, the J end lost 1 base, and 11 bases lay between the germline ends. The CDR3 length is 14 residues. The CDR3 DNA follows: TGTGCCAGCAGCCTTGGACGGGCGAACACTGAAGCTTTCTTT. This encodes CASSLGRANTEAFF.

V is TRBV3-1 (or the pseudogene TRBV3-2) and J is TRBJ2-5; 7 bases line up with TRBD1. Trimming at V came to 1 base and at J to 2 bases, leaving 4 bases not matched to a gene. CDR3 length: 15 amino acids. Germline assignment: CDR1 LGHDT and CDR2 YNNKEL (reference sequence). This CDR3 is CASSQGPGQQETQYF. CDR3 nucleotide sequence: TGTGCCAGCAGCCAAGGCCCGGGACAGCAAGAGACCCAGTACTTC.

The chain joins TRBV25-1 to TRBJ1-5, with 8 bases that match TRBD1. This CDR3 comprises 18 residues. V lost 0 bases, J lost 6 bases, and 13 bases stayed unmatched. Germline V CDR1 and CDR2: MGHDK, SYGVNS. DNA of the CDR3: TGTGCCAGCAGTGAATATAAGAGGAGCCAGGGGGCATTTCAGCCCCAGCATTTT. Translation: CASSEYKRSQGAFQPQHF.

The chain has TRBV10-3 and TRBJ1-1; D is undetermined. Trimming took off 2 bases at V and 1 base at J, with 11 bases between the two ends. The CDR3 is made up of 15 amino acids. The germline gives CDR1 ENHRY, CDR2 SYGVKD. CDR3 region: CAISEASNTNTEAFF. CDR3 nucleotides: TGTGCCATCAGTGAGGCATCCAATACGAACACTGAAGCTTTCTTT.

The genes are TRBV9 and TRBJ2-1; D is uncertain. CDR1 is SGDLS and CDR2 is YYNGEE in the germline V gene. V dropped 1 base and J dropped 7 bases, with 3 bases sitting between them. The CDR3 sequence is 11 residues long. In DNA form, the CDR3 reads TGTGCCAGCAGCGTAAGGAATGAGCAGTTCTTC. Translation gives CASSVRNEQFF.

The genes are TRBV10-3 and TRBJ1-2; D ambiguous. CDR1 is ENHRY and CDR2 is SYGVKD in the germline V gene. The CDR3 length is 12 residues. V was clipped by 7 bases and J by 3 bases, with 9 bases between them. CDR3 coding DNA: TGTGCCATCAAGGGAGTCTACTATGGCTACACCTTC. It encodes CAIKGVYYGYTF.

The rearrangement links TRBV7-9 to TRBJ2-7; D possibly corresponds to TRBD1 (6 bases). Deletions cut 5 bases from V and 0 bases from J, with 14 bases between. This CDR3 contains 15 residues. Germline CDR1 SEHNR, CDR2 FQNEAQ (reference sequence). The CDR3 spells CASSPRDTLSYEQYF. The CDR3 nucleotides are TGTGCCAGCAGCCCCCGGGACACCCTCTCCTACGAGCAGTACTTC.

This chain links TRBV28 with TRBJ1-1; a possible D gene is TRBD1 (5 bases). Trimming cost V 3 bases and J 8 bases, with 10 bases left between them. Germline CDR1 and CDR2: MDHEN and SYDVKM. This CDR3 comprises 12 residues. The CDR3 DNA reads TGTGCCAGCAGTTTCCCCGGGGGGGAAGCTTTCTTT. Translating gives CASSFPGGEAFF.

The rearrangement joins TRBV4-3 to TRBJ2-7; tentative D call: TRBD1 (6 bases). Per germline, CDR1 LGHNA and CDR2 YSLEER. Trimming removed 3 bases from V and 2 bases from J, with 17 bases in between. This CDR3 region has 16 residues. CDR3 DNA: TGCGCCAGCAGCCATACTAGTACAGGGACCCCCTACGAGCAGTACTTC. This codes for CASSHTSTGTPYEQYF.

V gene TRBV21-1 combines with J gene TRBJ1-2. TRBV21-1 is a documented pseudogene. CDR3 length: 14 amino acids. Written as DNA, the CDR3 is TGTGCCAGCAGCACCAGGACTCGGACCTATGGCTACACCTTC. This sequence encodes CASSTRTRTYGYTF.

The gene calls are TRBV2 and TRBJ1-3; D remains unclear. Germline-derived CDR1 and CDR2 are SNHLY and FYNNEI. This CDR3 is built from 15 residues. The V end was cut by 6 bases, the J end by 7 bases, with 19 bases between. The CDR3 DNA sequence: TGTGCCAGCAGCGCCGGGAGCACAGATCCCAACACCATATATTTT. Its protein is CASSAGSTDPNTIYF.